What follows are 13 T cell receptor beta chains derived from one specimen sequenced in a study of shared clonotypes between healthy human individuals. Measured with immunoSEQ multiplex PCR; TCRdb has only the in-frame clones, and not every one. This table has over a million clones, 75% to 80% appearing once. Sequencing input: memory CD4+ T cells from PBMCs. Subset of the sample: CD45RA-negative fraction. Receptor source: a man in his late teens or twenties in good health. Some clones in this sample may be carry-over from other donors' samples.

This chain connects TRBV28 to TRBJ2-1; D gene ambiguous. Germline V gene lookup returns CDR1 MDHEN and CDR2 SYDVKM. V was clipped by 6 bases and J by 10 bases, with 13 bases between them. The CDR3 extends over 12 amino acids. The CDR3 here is CASSLSAEEQFF. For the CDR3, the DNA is TGTGCCAGCAGCCTCAGCGCGGAAGAGCAGTTCTTC.

The CDR3 loop reads CASSLPGYRDEQYF. In DNA form, the CDR3 reads TGTGCCAGCAGCCTTCCAGGGTATCGGGACGAGCAGTACTTC. The V call is TRBV5-8, the J call TRBJ2-7; D is perhaps TRBD1 (5 bases). The ends were cut back, 4 bases at V and 5 bases at J, with 16 bases in the middle. There are 14 residues in the CDR3. Germline V gene sequence: CDR1 SGHTS, CDR2 YDEGEE.

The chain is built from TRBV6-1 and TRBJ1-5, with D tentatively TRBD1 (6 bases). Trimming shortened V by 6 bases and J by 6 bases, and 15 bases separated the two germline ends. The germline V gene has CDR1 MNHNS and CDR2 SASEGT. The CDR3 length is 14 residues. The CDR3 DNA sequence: TGTGCCAGCAGGGGACCGGGGGCCATTCAGCCCCAGCATTTT. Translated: CASRGPGAIQPQHF.

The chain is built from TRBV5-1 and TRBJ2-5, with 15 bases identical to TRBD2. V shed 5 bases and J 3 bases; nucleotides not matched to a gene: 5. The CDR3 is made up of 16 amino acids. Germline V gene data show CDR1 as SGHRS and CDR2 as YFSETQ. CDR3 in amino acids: CASSTGLAGGKETQYF. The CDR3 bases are TGCGCCAGCAGTACGGGACTAGCGGGAGGAAAAGAGACCCAGTACTTC.

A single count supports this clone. CDR3 region: CASGQAGAYQETQYF. The CDR3 DNA follows: TGTGCCAGCGGACAGGCAGGAGCGTACCAAGAGACCCAGTACTTC. The gene calls are TRBV28 and TRBJ2-5; 7 bases match TRBD1. Germline V gives CDR1 MDHEN, CDR2 SYDVKM. Unmatched junction bases numbered 9, after V lost 8 bases and J lost 0 bases. This CDR3 region has 15 residues.

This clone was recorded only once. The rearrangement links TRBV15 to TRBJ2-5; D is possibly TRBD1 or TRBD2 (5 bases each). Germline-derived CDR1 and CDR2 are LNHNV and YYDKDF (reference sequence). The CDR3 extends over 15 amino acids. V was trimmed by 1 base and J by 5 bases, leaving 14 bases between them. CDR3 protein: CATSRGLGVGETQYF. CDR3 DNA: TGTGCCACCAGCAGAGGTTTGGGGGTCGGGGAGACCCAGTACTTC.

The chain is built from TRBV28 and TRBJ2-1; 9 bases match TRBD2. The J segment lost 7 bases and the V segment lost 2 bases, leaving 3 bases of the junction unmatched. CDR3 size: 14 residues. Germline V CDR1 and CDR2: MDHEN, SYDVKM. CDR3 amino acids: CASSLGGRVNEQFF. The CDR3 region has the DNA TGTGCCAGCAGTTTAGGCGGGAGGGTGAATGAGCAGTTCTTC.

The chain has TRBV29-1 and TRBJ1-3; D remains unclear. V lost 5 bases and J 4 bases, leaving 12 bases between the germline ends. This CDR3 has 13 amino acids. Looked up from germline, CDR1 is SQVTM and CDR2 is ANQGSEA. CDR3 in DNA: TGCAGCGTTTTCGAGGGTTCCGGAAACACCATATATTTT. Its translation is CSVFEGSGNTIYF.

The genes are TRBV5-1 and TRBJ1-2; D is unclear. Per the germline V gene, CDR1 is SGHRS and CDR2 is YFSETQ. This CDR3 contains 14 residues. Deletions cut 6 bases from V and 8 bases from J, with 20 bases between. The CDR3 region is CASTQNTASGGYTF. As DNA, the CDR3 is TGCGCCAGCACCCAAAACACCGCCTCCGGGGGCTACACCTTC.

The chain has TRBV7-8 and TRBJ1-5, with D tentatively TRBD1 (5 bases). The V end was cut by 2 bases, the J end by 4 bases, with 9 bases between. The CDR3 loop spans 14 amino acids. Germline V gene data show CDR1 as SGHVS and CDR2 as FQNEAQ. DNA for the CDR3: TGTGCCAGCAGCTTAAGGGACGGTAATCAGCCCCAGCATTTT. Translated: CASSLRDGNQPQHF.

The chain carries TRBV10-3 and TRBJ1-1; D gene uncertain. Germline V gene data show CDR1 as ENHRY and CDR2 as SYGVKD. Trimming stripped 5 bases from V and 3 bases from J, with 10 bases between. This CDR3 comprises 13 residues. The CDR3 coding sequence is TGTGCCATCAGTTCGCGGGGTGACACTGAAGCTTTCTTT. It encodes CAISSRGDTEAFF.

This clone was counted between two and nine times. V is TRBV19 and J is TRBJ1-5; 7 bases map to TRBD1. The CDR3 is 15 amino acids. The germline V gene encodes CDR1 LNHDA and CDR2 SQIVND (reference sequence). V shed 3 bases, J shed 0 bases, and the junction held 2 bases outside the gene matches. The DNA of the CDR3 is TGTGCCAGTAGTATTTACAGGGGTAGCAATCAGCCCCAGCATTTT. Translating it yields CASSIYRGSNQPQHF. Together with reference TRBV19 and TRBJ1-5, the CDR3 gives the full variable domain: DGGITQSPKYLFRKEGQNVTLSCEQNLNHDAMYWYRQDPGQGLRLIYYSQIVNDFQKGDIAEGYSVSREKKESFPLTVTSAQKNPTAFYLCASSIYRGSNQPQHFGDGTRLSIL.

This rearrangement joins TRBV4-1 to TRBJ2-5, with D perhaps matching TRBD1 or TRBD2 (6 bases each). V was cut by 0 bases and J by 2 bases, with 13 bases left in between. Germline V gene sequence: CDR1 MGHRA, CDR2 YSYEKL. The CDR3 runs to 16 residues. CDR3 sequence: CASSQEGGGQQETQYF. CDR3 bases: TGCGCCAGCAGCCAAGAGGGGGGTGGACAGCAAGAGACCCAGTACTTC.